These T cell receptor beta chains were read from a single sample in a study of shared clonotypes between healthy human individuals. Using immunoSEQ multiplex PCR, the repertoire was profiled, and TCRdb retains in-frame clones only, with some absent. The table lists 600,000 to 750,000 clones, roughly two thirds of them singletons. Sequencing input: memory CD4+ T cells sorted from blood. These receptor sequences come from a woman between 25 and 40 years old in good health. CDR3s include the opening cysteine and the closing phenylalanine or tryptophan. D genes are given only for firm matches. Expanded clones get a size class; other rows say once, few or many, or leave the size out.

V gene	J gene	clone size	D gene	CDR3 protein	CDR3 DNA
TRBV9	TRBJ2-2	-	TRBD2	CASSVVPVGGNGELFF	TGTGCCAGCAGCGTAGTTCCGGTGGGAGGGAACGGGGAGCTGTTTTTT
TRBV5-1	TRBJ2-3	-	-	CASSRANTDTQYF	TGCGCCAGCAGCCGTGCTAACACAGATACGCAGTATTTT
TRBV10-3	TRBJ2-7	-	TRBD1	CAISAGTGLGEQYF	TGTGCCATCAGCGCCGGGACAGGGCTTGGGGAGCAGTACTTC
TRBV5-1	TRBJ1-1	-	-	CASSVGGLEAFF	TGCGCCAGCAGCGTGGGCGGACTTGAAGCTTTCTTT
TRBV7-9	TRBJ1-2	few	-	CASSLDQSNGYTF	TGTGCCAGCAGCTTAGATCAGTCTAACGGCTACACCTTC
TRBV2	TRBJ2-2	-	-	CASSVARSTGELFF	TGTGCCAGCAGTGTAGCGCGGTCCACCGGGGAGCTGTTTTTT
TRBV6-5	TRBJ2-5	many	-	CASSYFYGQGETQYF	TGTGCCAGCAGTTACTTTTATGGCCAGGGGGAGACCCAGTACTTC
TRBV30	TRBJ1-3	few	TRBD1	CAWKQGAGNTIYF	TGTGCCTGGAAACAGGGGGCTGGAAACACCATATATTTT
TRBV7-3	TRBJ1-1	-	-	CASSAEENTEAFF	TGTGCCAGCAGCGCGGAGGAAAACACTGAAGCTTTCTTT
TRBV28	TRBJ2-3	-	TRBD2	CATTRLARTDTQYF	TGTGCCACGACACGACTAGCGAGGACAGATACGCAGTATTTT
TRBV5-4	TRBJ2-7	-	-	CASSQDRGSGYEQYF	TGTGCCAGCAGCCAAGATCGAGGAAGCGGCTACGAGCAGTACTTC
TRBV7-8	TRBJ1-1	-	-	CASSVDVNTEAFF	TGTGCCAGCAGCGTAGACGTGAACACTGAAGCTTTCTTT
TRBV5-1	TRBJ2-3	many	-	CASSLEPLNPLDTQYF	TGCGCCAGCAGCTTGGAGCCGCTCAATCCCCTGGATACGCAGTATTTT
TRBV10-1	TRBJ2-7	-	-	CASSETGGRSYEQYF	TGCGCCAGCAGCGAAACCGGGGGGCGATCCTACGAGCAGTACTTC
TRBV28	TRBJ2-1	-	-	CASSFGAGNGKFF	-
TRBV7-9	TRBJ2-1	-	TRBD2	CASSSWEGNNEQFF	TGTGCCAGCAGCTCGTGGGAGGGGAACAATGAGCAGTTCTTC
TRBV27	TRBJ2-3	few	TRBD2	CASMQLAGGPLSTTDTQYF	TGTGCCAGCATGCAGCTAGCGGGAGGGCCTTTGTCAACCACAGATACGCAGTATTTT
TRBV28	TRBJ1-1	-	-	CASSSPPGGNTEAFF	TGTGCCAGCAGTTCCCCCCCGGGGGGGAACACTGAAGCTTTCTTT
TRBV5-3	TRBJ2-5	-	TRBD1	CASSFGQGAGGTQYF	TGTGCCAGCAGCTTTGGACAGGGGGCTGGCGGGACCCAGTACTTC
TRBV19	TRBJ2-3	-	-	CASSPIRRGRGADTQYF	TGTGCCAGTAGTCCGATTAGAAGGGGCAGGGGCGCAGATACGCAGTATTTT
TRBV2	TRBJ1-5	-	-	CASRGDVVGQPQHF	TGTGCCAGCAGGGGTGACGTAGTAGGTCAGCCCCAGCATTTT
TRBV5-1	TRBJ1-2	-	-	CASSLTGVPGRPGYTF	TGCGCCAGCAGCTTGACTGGGGTCCCAGGGCGGCCTGGCTACACCTTC
TRBV2	TRBJ2-7	-	-	CASRRLLVEQYF	TGTGCCAGCAGGAGACTCCTCGTTGAGCAGTACTTC
TRBV13	TRBJ1-1	once	TRBD1	CASRIKQGDTEAFF	TGTGCCAGCAGAATTAAACAGGGGGACACTGAAGCTTTCTTT
TRBV7-9	TRBJ1-1	few	-	CASSPRPTGLNTEAFF	TGTGCCAGCAGCCCACGACCCACAGGGTTGAACACTGAAGCTTTCTTT
TRBV25-1	TRBJ2-2	-	-	CASSPRRELDTGELFF	TGTGCCAGCAGTCCCCGCCGGGAATTAGACACCGGGGAGCTGTTTTTT
TRBV4-1	TRBJ1-2	-	TRBD1	CASSQRFVRDSLNYGYTF	TGCGCCAGCAGCCAACGCTTTGTGCGGGACAGCCTAAACTATGGCTACACCTTC
TRBV18	TRBJ1-5	-	-	CASSPDSYSNQPQHF	TGTGCCAGCTCACCCGACAGCTATAGCAATCAGCCCCAGCATTTT
TRBV2	TRBJ1-2	-	-	CASSEGNRARYGYTF	TGTGCCAGCAGTGAAGGAAACAGGGCTCGCTATGGCTACACCTTC
TRBV28	TRBJ1-5	-	-	CASRDHSNQPQHF	TGTGCCAGCAGGGACCATAGCAATCAGCCCCAGCATTTT
TRBV2	TRBJ1-2	-	-	CASRPSGGNYGYTF	TGTGCCAGCAGACCCTCGGGGGGGAACTATGGCTACACCTTC
TRBV23-1	TRBJ2-3	-	TRBD2	CASSRLAGDADTQYF	TGCGCCAGCAGTAGACTAGCGGGAGACGCAGATACGCAGTATTTT
TRBV7-9	TRBJ2-1	-	-	CASNPPQRALEQFF	TGTGCCAGCAACCCCCCTCAGAGGGCGCTTGAGCAGTTCTTC
TRBV5-6	TRBJ1-4	-	TRBD1	CASSPGQTFNEKLFF	TGTGCCAGCAGCCCGGGACAGACCTTTAATGAAAAACTGTTTTTT
TRBV11-3	TRBJ2-1	-	-	CASSLASNRYNEQFF	TGTGCCAGCAGCTTAGCTTCCAACCGGTACAATGAGCAGTTCTTC
TRBV21-1	TRBJ2-5	-	-	CASSQDLWSGQETQYF	TGTGCCAGCAGCCAAGATCTTTGGAGCGGCCAAGAGACCCAGTACTTC
TRBV5-4	TRBJ1-1	-	-	CASSTNTEAFF	TGTGCCAGCAGCACAAACACTGAAGCTTTCTTT
TRBV4-2	TRBJ2-7	-	TRBD1	CASSQPGTESYEQYF	TGTGCCAGCAGCCAACCCGGGACAGAATCTTACGAGCAGTACTTC
TRBV18	TRBJ2-5	-	-	CASSPRSEETQYF	TGTGCCAGCTCACCACGGTCAGAAGAGACCCAGTACTTC
TRBV4-1	TRBJ2-7	few	TRBD1	CASSQGTGGTGEQYF	TGCGCCAGCAGCCAAGGGACAGGGGGGACGGGAGAGCAGTACTTC
TRBV28	TRBJ1-2	few	-	CASSLSTRRFRAGDGYTF	TGTGCCAGCAGTTTATCCACACGTCGGTTCAGGGCGGGCGATGGCTACACCTTC
TRBV5-1	TRBJ1-3	-	-	CASSPGGPASGNTIYF	TGCGCCAGCAGCCCGGGGGGACCCGCTTCTGGAAACACCATATATTTT
TRBV5-4	TRBJ2-3	-	TRBD2	CASSLLAGADTQYF	TGTGCCAGCAGCTTGTTAGCGGGAGCCGATACGCAGTATTTT
TRBV10-3	TRBJ2-5	-	-	CATRSGHQQETQYF	TGTGCCACTCGCTCTGGACATCAACAAGAGACCCAGTACTTC
TRBV7-2	TRBJ2-1	-	-	CASSLDGSYNEQFF	TGTGCCAGCAGCTTGGACGGATCCTACAATGAGCAGTTCTTC
TRBV5-1	TRBJ1-2	few	TRBD1	CASSQQEGGIYGYTF	TGCGCCAGCAGCCAACAAGAAGGGGGCATCTATGGCTACACCTTC
TRBV4-1	TRBJ2-7	many	TRBD2	CASSRGLAGPSSYEQYF	TGCGCCAGCAGCCGGGGACTAGCGGGCCCGAGCTCCTACGAGCAGTACTTC
TRBV6-1	TRBJ1-1	-	-	CASTWTVNTEAFF	TGTGCCAGCACTTGGACAGTAAACACTGAAGCTTTCTTT
TRBV28	TRBJ1-2	-	TRBD1	CASSLVGTGDNYGYTF	TGTGCCAGCAGTTTAGTTGGGACAGGGGACAACTATGGCTACACCTTC
TRBV27	TRBJ2-1	once	TRBD1	CASSLGQALYNEQFF	TGTGCCAGCAGTTTGGGACAGGCTCTTTACAATGAGCAGTTCTTC
TRBV15	TRBJ1-3	-	-	CATSWDFGTIYF	TGTGCCACCAGTTGGGATTTCGGCACCATATATTTT
TRBV19	TRBJ2-3	-	-	CASSIGQWGTDTQYF	TGTGCCAGTAGTATTGGACAGTGGGGCACAGATACGCAGTATTTT
TRBV10-3	TRBJ2-1	-	-	CAISDTNQVQFF	TGTGCCATCAGTGACACTAACCAGGTGCAGTTCTTC
TRBV11-3	TRBJ2-2	-	-	CASSKAGVNTGELFF	TGTGCCAGCAGCAAAGCGGGCGTGAACACCGGGGAGCTGTTTTTT
TRBV28	TRBJ2-3	-	-	CASSLSGQPTQYF	TGTGCCAGCAGTTTATCAGGGCAGCCTACGCAGTATTTT
TRBV11-3	TRBJ2-1	few	TRBD2	CASSTTSGTLHNEQFF	TGTGCCAGCAGCACGACTAGCGGGACGCTCCACAATGAGCAGTTCTTC